The rows below give T cell receptor beta chains drawn from one sample of a study of Graves' ophthalmopathy and Graves' hyperthyroidism. TCRdb fed the multiplex PCR reads into MiXCR, producing one record per CDR3 protein. Of about 340,000 distinct CDR3 sequences in the sample, roughly 15% were seen once. The sequenced sample consisted of peripheral blood. These TCRs come from an adult man with Graves' ophthalmopathy. Both conserved end residues are part of each CDR3. The order of the fields is D gene, clone size, V gene, J gene, CDR3 protein, CDR3 DNA. A D gene is named only where the DNA matches it firmly. Size tells how often a clone was seen (once, few, many) or the class of an expanded clone, and some rows leave it out.

d_call: TRBD1; clone_size: many; v_call: TRBV13; j_call: TRBJ1-2; cdr3_aa: CASERGDRGHGYTF; cdr3_nt: TGTGCCAGCGAGCGAGGGGACAGGGGTCATGGCTACACCTTC
d_call: -; clone_size: many; v_call: TRBV6-2/TRBV6-3; j_call: TRBJ1-2; cdr3_aa: CATRPTANYGYTF; cdr3_nt: TGTGCCACTCGACCGACAGCTAACTATGGCTACACCTTC
d_call: -; clone_size: many; v_call: TRBV7-2; j_call: TRBJ1-1; cdr3_aa: CASSSQGNTEAFF; cdr3_nt: TGTGCCAGCAGCTCTCAGGGGAACACTGAAGCTTTCTTT
d_call: -; clone_size: many; v_call: TRBV7-8; j_call: TRBJ1-1; cdr3_aa: CASSLTGTVNTEAFF; cdr3_nt: TGTGCCAGCAGCTTAACCGGGACGGTGAACACTGAAGCTTTCTTT
d_call: TRBD1; clone_size: few; v_call: TRBV29-1; j_call: TRBJ2-2; cdr3_aa: CSAMTGNTGELFF; cdr3_nt: TGCAGCGCTATGACAGGGAATACCGGGGAGCTGTTTTTT
d_call: TRBD2; clone_size: many; v_call: TRBV11-2; j_call: TRBJ2-2; cdr3_aa: CASSIFGTSSIGELFF; cdr3_nt: TGTGCCAGCAGCATCTTCGGGACTAGTTCAATCGGGGAGCTGTTTTTT
d_call: -; clone_size: -; v_call: TRBV18; j_call: TRBJ2-2; cdr3_aa: CASSPRTHTGELFF; cdr3_nt: TGTGCCAGCTCACCACGAACGCACACCGGGGAGCTGTTTTTT
d_call: -; clone_size: -; v_call: TRBV12-5; j_call: TRBJ1-1; cdr3_aa: CASGLSFNTEAFF; cdr3_nt: TGTGCTAGTGGTTTGTCGTTTAACACTGAAGCTTTCTTT
d_call: -; clone_size: many; v_call: TRBV6-5; j_call: TRBJ2-7; cdr3_aa: CASSRQITNGEQYF; cdr3_nt: TGTGCCAGCAGCAGACAGATCACAAACGGCGAGCAGTACTTC
d_call: TRBD1; clone_size: many; v_call: TRBV27; j_call: TRBJ2-2; cdr3_aa: CASSLLGRGRVGELFF; cdr3_nt: TGTGCCAGCAGTTTATTGGGCAGGGGGCGTGTCGGGGAGCTGTTTTTT
d_call: -; clone_size: many; v_call: TRBV12-3/TRBV12-4; j_call: TRBJ2-7; cdr3_aa: CASSVWGGDEQYF; cdr3_nt: TGTGCCAGCAGCGTTTGGGGAGGAGACGAGCAGTACTTC
d_call: -; clone_size: many; v_call: TRBV7-9; j_call: TRBJ1-6; cdr3_aa: CASSLSTNSYNSPLHF; cdr3_nt: TGTGCCAGCAGCTTATCCACCAACTCCTATAATTCACCCCTCCACTTT
d_call: -; clone_size: -; v_call: TRBV20-1; j_call: TRBJ2-7; cdr3_aa: CSARRFYEQYF; cdr3_nt: TGCAGTGCTAGACGGTTCTACGAGCAGTACTTC
d_call: -; clone_size: many; v_call: TRBV11-1; j_call: TRBJ1-1; cdr3_aa: CASSPLIGGYSGDTEAFF; cdr3_nt: TGTGCCAGCAGCCCCTTAATAGGCGGATACTCCGGGGACACTGAAGCTTTCTTT
d_call: -; clone_size: many; v_call: TRBV20-1; j_call: TRBJ1-5; cdr3_aa: CSASQQGGQPQHF; cdr3_nt: TGCAGTGCTAGCCAGCAGGGTGGTCAGCCCCAGCATTTT
d_call: -; clone_size: many; v_call: TRBV7-2; j_call: TRBJ2-7; cdr3_aa: CASSPGWGSPAAYEQYF; cdr3_nt: TGTGCCAGCAGCCCCGGCTGGGGGAGCCCGGCCGCTTACGAGCAGTACTTC
d_call: -; clone_size: many; v_call: TRBV20-1; j_call: TRBJ2-2; cdr3_aa: CSASLPLNTGELFF; cdr3_nt: TGCAGTGCTAGTCTGCCCCTTAACACCGGGGAGCTGTTTTTT
d_call: TRBD2; clone_size: -; v_call: TRBV7-2; j_call: TRBJ2-5; cdr3_aa: CASSQLAGGETQYF; cdr3_nt: TGTGCCAGCAGCCAACTAGCGGGAGGAGAGACCCAGTACTTC
d_call: -; clone_size: many; v_call: TRBV9; j_call: TRBJ1-2; cdr3_aa: CASSVDHSSYDYTF; cdr3_nt: TGTGCCAGCAGCGTAGATCACAGTAGCTATGACTACACCTTC
d_call: -; clone_size: many; v_call: TRBV15; j_call: TRBJ2-4; cdr3_aa: CATAAGQSKNIQYF; cdr3_nt: TGTGCCACCGCAGCGGGACAGAGTAAAAACATTCAGTACTTC
d_call: -; clone_size: many; v_call: TRBV6-2/TRBV6-3; j_call: TRBJ1-1; cdr3_aa: CASSYASTVNTEAFF; cdr3_nt: TGTGCCAGCAGTTACGCCTCGACAGTTAACACTGAAGCTTTCTTT
d_call: TRBD1; clone_size: many; v_call: TRBV19; j_call: TRBJ1-5; cdr3_aa: CASSSPGQGENQPQHF; cdr3_nt: TGTGCCAGTAGTTCCCCGGGACAGGGGGAAAATCAGCCCCAGCATTTT
d_call: -; clone_size: many; v_call: TRBV4-3; j_call: TRBJ1-1; cdr3_aa: CASSQGRDTEAFF; cdr3_nt: TGCGCCAGCAGCCAAGGAAGAGACACTGAAGCTTTCTTT
d_call: -; clone_size: -; v_call: TRBV30; j_call: TRBJ1-6; cdr3_aa: CAWSRLGDSPLDF; cdr3_nt: TGTGCCTGGAGTCGTCTCGGGGACTCACCACTCGACTTT
d_call: TRBD1; clone_size: many; v_call: TRBV12-3/TRBV12-4; j_call: TRBJ1-1; cdr3_aa: CASSSKRQGATEAFF; cdr3_nt: TGTGCCAGCAGTTCCAAACGACAGGGCGCCACTGAAGCTTTCTTT
d_call: TRBD1; clone_size: few; v_call: TRBV28; j_call: TRBJ2-7; cdr3_aa: CASDPRQGASYEQYF; cdr3_nt: TGTGCCAGCGATCCCCGGCAGGGGGCCTCCTACGAGCAGTACTTC
d_call: TRBD1; clone_size: many; v_call: TRBV2; j_call: TRBJ1-5; cdr3_aa: CASSEGGQYSNQPQHF; cdr3_nt: TGTGCCAGCAGTGAAGGGGGACAGTATAGCAATCAGCCCCAGCATTTT
d_call: -; clone_size: many; v_call: TRBV29-1; j_call: TRBJ2-7; cdr3_aa: CSVETPSATYEQYF; cdr3_nt: TGCAGCGTTGAAACCCCTAGCGCGACCTACGAGCAGTACTTC
d_call: TRBD2; clone_size: many; v_call: TRBV12-3/TRBV12-4; j_call: TRBJ2-2; cdr3_aa: CASETSGYGELFF; cdr3_nt: TGTGCCAGCGAGACTAGCGGATACGGGGAGCTGTTTTTT
d_call: -; clone_size: many; v_call: TRBV12-3/TRBV12-4; j_call: TRBJ2-5; cdr3_aa: CASSRDTGETQYF; cdr3_nt: TGTGCCAGCAGCCGGGACACTGGAGAGACCCAGTACTTC
d_call: TRBD1; clone_size: -; v_call: TRBV6-2/TRBV6-3; j_call: TRBJ2-7; cdr3_aa: CASRQPGQGTYEQYF; cdr3_nt: TGTGCCAGCAGGCAACCGGGACAGGGAACCTACGAGCAGTACTTC
d_call: -; clone_size: many; v_call: TRBV28; j_call: TRBJ1-1; cdr3_aa: CASSTKFTEAFF; cdr3_nt: TGTGCCAGCAGTACAAAGTTCACTGAAGCTTTCTTT
d_call: -; clone_size: many; v_call: TRBV4-2; j_call: TRBJ1-1; cdr3_aa: CASSQGPAASDTEAFF; cdr3_nt: TGTGCCAGCAGCCAAGGCCCGGCGGCGTCTGACACTGAAGCTTTCTTT
d_call: -; clone_size: -; v_call: TRBV12-3/TRBV12-4; j_call: TRBJ1-1; cdr3_aa: CASSLVLTAYTEAFF; cdr3_nt: TGTGCCAGCAGTTTAGTACTCACAGCTTACACTGAAGCTTTCTTT
d_call: TRBD1; clone_size: many; v_call: TRBV12-3/TRBV12-4; j_call: TRBJ1-2; cdr3_aa: CASSFRDRVAGYTF; cdr3_nt: TGTGCCAGCAGTTTCCGGGACAGGGTTGCTGGCTACACCTTC
d_call: TRBD2; clone_size: many; v_call: TRBV6-4; j_call: TRBJ2-7; cdr3_aa: CASSNMGTSGSRRNEQYF; cdr3_nt: TGTGCCAGCAGTAACATGGGGACTAGCGGGAGTCGCCGGAACGAGCAGTACTTC
d_call: -; clone_size: once; v_call: TRBV12-3/TRBV12-4; j_call: TRBJ2-7; cdr3_aa: CASSLGQGRSEQYF; cdr3_nt: TGTGCCAGCAGTTTGGGTCAGGGGAGGAGCGAGCAGTACTTC
d_call: -; clone_size: many; v_call: TRBV28; j_call: TRBJ2-3; cdr3_aa: CASRRGGSDTQYF; cdr3_nt: TGTGCCAGCAGGAGAGGGGGTTCAGATACGCAGTATTTT
d_call: -; clone_size: many; v_call: TRBV6-5; j_call: TRBJ1-2; cdr3_aa: CASSYSPTGNYGYTF; cdr3_nt: TGTGCCAGCAGCTATTCCCCTACGGGGAACTATGGCTACACCTTC
d_call: -; clone_size: many; v_call: TRBV20-1; j_call: TRBJ1-2; cdr3_aa: CSAPDYSGVPAGYTF; cdr3_nt: TGCAGTGCCCCGGACTATTCCGGGGTACCAGCGGGCTACACCTTC
d_call: -; clone_size: many; v_call: TRBV28; j_call: TRBJ1-2; cdr3_aa: CASSWEGEVYTF; cdr3_nt: TGTGCCAGCAGTTGGGAGGGCGAGGTCTACACCTTC
d_call: -; clone_size: many; v_call: TRBV7-6; j_call: TRBJ2-7; cdr3_aa: CASSLARVVKTYEQYF; cdr3_nt: TGTGCCAGCAGCTTAGCGAGGGTAGTTAAAACTTACGAGCAGTACTTC
d_call: -; clone_size: many; v_call: TRBV30; j_call: TRBJ1-1; cdr3_aa: CAWSRGENTEAFF; cdr3_nt: TGTGCCTGGAGTCGGGGGGAGAACACTGAAGCTTTCTTT
d_call: -; clone_size: few; v_call: TRBV11-2; j_call: TRBJ2-7; cdr3_aa: CASSFTGTSYEQYF; cdr3_nt: TGTGCCAGCAGCTTTACAGGGACCTCCTACGAGCAGTACTTC
d_call: TRBD1; clone_size: many; v_call: TRBV5-1; j_call: TRBJ1-5; cdr3_aa: CASSPGQGHQPQHF; cdr3_nt: TGCGCCAGCAGCCCAGGACAGGGCCACCAGCCCCAGCATTTT
d_call: -; clone_size: many; v_call: TRBV5-5; j_call: TRBJ1-3; cdr3_aa: CASSLVVEGLLGNTIYF; cdr3_nt: TGTGCCAGCAGCTTGGTGGTGGAGGGCCTCCTTGGAAACACCATATATTTT
d_call: TRBD2; clone_size: once; v_call: TRBV11-2; j_call: TRBJ2-7; cdr3_aa: CASSLYGGGAYEQYF; cdr3_nt: TGTGCCAGCAGCCTCTACGGGGGGGGAGCCTACGAGCAGTACTTC
d_call: TRBD1; clone_size: many; v_call: TRBV7-2; j_call: TRBJ1-5; cdr3_aa: CASSVTGFADQPQHF; cdr3_nt: TGCGCCAGCAGCGTGACAGGGTTCGCGGATCAGCCCCAGCATTTT
d_call: -; clone_size: many; v_call: TRBV2; j_call: TRBJ1-1; cdr3_aa: CASSSGSVEAFF; cdr3_nt: TGTGCCAGCAGTTCAGGTTCCGTAGAAGCTTTCTTT
d_call: -; clone_size: -; v_call: TRBV6-1; j_call: TRBJ1-1; cdr3_aa: CASSQMGAGGTEAFF; cdr3_nt: TGTGCCAGCAGTCAAATGGGGGCAGGAGGGACTGAAGCTTTCTTT
d_call: TRBD1; clone_size: few; v_call: TRBV2; j_call: TRBJ2-6; cdr3_aa: CASSERVGAGGASGANVLTF; cdr3_nt: TGTGCCAGCAGTGAAAGAGTTGGGGCAGGGGGCGCCTCTGGGGCCAACGTCCTGACTTTC
d_call: TRBD2; clone_size: many; v_call: TRBV27; j_call: TRBJ2-7; cdr3_aa: CASLGGRPYEQYF; cdr3_nt: TGTGCCAGCTTAGGCGGGAGGCCCTACGAGCAGTACTTC
d_call: -; clone_size: many; v_call: TRBV12-3/TRBV12-4; j_call: TRBJ1-1; cdr3_aa: CASSLRRGGTEAFF; cdr3_nt: TGTGCCAGCAGTCTAAGGAGGGGGGGCACTGAAGCTTTCTTT
d_call: TRBD2; clone_size: -; v_call: TRBV2; j_call: TRBJ2-7; cdr3_aa: CASSGITGGGNEQYF; cdr3_nt: TGTGCCAGCAGTGGTATAACGGGAGGAGGAAACGAGCAGTACTTC
d_call: -; clone_size: once; v_call: TRBV12-3/TRBV12-4; j_call: TRBJ1-2; cdr3_aa: CASSFLISSMGKDYGYIF; cdr3_nt: TGTGCCAGCAGTTTTTTGATTAGTAGCATGGGGAAGGACTATGGCTACATCTTC
d_call: -; clone_size: many; v_call: TRBV30; j_call: TRBJ2-2; cdr3_aa: CAWNRQNTGELFF; cdr3_nt: TGTGCCTGGAATCGGCAGAACACCGGGGAGCTGTTTTTT
d_call: TRBD1; clone_size: -; v_call: TRBV12-3/TRBV12-4; j_call: TRBJ1-5; cdr3_aa: CASSSSGGRQPQHF; cdr3_nt: TGTGCCAGCAGTTCCTCAGGGGGCCGGCAGCCCCAGCATTTT
d_call: TRBD1; clone_size: many; v_call: TRBV18; j_call: TRBJ1-2; cdr3_aa: CASSPTGPGDGYTF; cdr3_nt: TGTGCCAGCTCACCGACAGGGCCCGGGGACGGCTACACCTTC